This passage covers 30 T cell receptor beta chains from one sample sequenced in a study of PD-L1 blockade in urothelial cancer. Sequenced by immunoSEQ multiplex PCR; TCRdb stores in-frame clones only, minus some. Of 44,000 or so clones detected, about 87% appear once; the ten largest clones hold roughly 3.9%. The sequencing used PBMCs, collected around atezolizumab (anti-PD-L1) treatment. These receptors originate from a man at least 80 years old with urothelial cancer.

This clone was counted between two and nine times. V is TRBV5-5 and J is TRBJ1-5, with D tentatively TRBD1 (5 bases). Trimming cost V 2 bases and J 2 bases, with 11 bases left between them. The germline gives CDR1 SGHKS, CDR2 YYEKEE (reference sequence). The CDR3 covers 15 residues. The CDR3 sequence is CASSFVDSGNQPQHF. The DNA of the CDR3 is TGTGCCAGCAGCTTTGTAGACAGTGGCAATCAGCCCCAGCATTTT.

V is TRBV2 and J is TRBJ1-1; D perhaps matches TRBD1 (6 bases). There are 14 residues in the CDR3. Between the trimmed V and J ends, which lost 2 bases and 3 bases, there was a span of 10 bases. Germline V gene sequence: CDR1 SNHLY, CDR2 FYNNEI. In DNA, the CDR3 is TGTGCCAGCAGTGAATCAGGGGAAGACACTGAAGCTTTCTTT. It specifies CASSESGEDTEAFF.

V usage is TRBV30 and J usage is TRBJ1-1, with D perhaps matching TRBD1 (6 bases). The V end lost 7 bases, the J end lost 10 bases, and 19 bases lay between the germline ends. CDR1 is GTSNPN, CDR2 SVGIG, per germline (reference sequence). This CDR3 comprises 12 residues. As DNA, the CDR3 is TGTGCCTCTCGGGGGGGGCGGATTGGAGCTTTCTTT. Amino acids: CASRGGRIGAFF.

The chain combines TRBV7-8 with TRBJ2-1; the D gene is possibly TRBD2 (6 bases). The germline gives CDR1 SGHVS, CDR2 FQNEAQ. The CDR3 runs to 14 residues. Between the trimmed V and J ends, which lost 3 bases and 0 bases, there was a span of 6 bases. The CDR3 region is CASSLRDSYNEQFF. The DNA of the CDR3 is TGTGCCAGCAGCTTGCGGGACTCCTACAATGAGCAGTTCTTC.

This sequence joins TRBV9 and TRBJ1-2; TRBD1 is a possible D gene (5 bases). This CDR3 has 13 residues. The V end was cut by 4 bases, the J end by 1 base, with 8 bases between. Germline CDR1 SGDLS, CDR2 YYNGEE. The DNA for the CDR3 is TGTGCCAGCAGCACGCAGGGTAACTATGGCTACACCTTC. Its translation is CASSTQGNYGYTF. The entire variable domain, with the rest obtained from reference TRBV9 and TRBJ1-2, is as follows: DSGVTQTPKHLITATGQRVTLRCSPRSGDLSVYWYQQSLDQGLQFLIQYYNGEERAKGNILERFSAQQFPDLHSELNLSSLELGDSALYFCASSTQGNYGYTFGSGTRLTVV.

This clone came up once. The genes are TRBV7-9 and TRBJ2-5, with D maybe TRBD1 (6 bases). CDR3 length: 16 amino acids. The germline V gene encodes CDR1 SEHNR and CDR2 FQNEAQ (reference sequence). V lost 7 bases and J lost 1, with 19 bases in between. CDR3 in amino acids: CASTPETRGLQETQYF. CDR3 DNA sequence: TGTGCCAGCACCCCTGAGACCAGGGGCCTCCAAGAGACCCAGTACTTC. The full variable domain, rest sourced from reference TRBV7-9 and TRBJ2-5, is DTGVSQNPRHKITKRGQNVTFRCDPISEHNRLYWYRQTLGQGPEFLTYFQNEAQLEKSRLLSDRFSAERPKGSFSTLEIQRTEQGDSAMYLCASTPETRGLQETQYFGPGTRLLVL.

This chain connects TRBV7-2 to TRBJ2-7; D is possibly TRBD2 (5 bases). CDR1 and CDR2 from the germline V gene are SGHTA and FQGNSA. The CDR3 runs to 12 residues. Trimming left V 5 bases short and J 3 bases short, with 8 bases between. The CDR3 DNA reads TGTGCCAGCAGCCCCGCGGGCTACGAGCAGTACTTC. Its protein product is CASSPAGYEQYF.

The genes are TRBV28 and TRBJ2-3, with 12 bases lining up with TRBD2. CDR3 length: 16 residues. The V and J ends lost 5 bases and 4 bases, in that order; junction bases with no gene match: 7. Per the germline V gene, CDR1 is MDHEN and CDR2 is SYDVKM. In DNA, the CDR3 is TGTGCCAGCAGTACCCTAGCGGGAGGGGGCGCAGATACGCAGTATTTT. Translating gives CASSTLAGGGADTQYF.

The chain carries TRBV7-9 and TRBJ2-3; D uncertain. The germline V gene has CDR1 SEHNR and CDR2 FQNEAQ (reference sequence). CDR3 size: 15 residues. The ends were cut back, 5 bases at V and 3 bases at J, with 15 bases in the middle. CDR3 bases: TGTGCCAGCAGCCCTAGGATCTATAATACAGATACGCAGTATTTT. The encoded protein is CASSPRIYNTDTQYF. The full variable domain, in which reference TRBV7-9 and TRBJ2-3 provide the parts outside the CDR3, is DTGVSQNPRHKITKRGQNVTFRCDPISEHNRLYWYRQTLGQGPEFLTYFQNEAQLEKSRLLSDRFSAERPKGSFSTLEIQRTEQGDSAMYLCASSPRIYNTDTQYFGPGTRLTVL.

This chain connects TRBV7-9 to TRBJ2-7; TRBD2 might be the D (6 bases). Germline V lookup: CDR1 SEHNR, CDR2 FQNEAQ (reference sequence). The V end was cut by 1 base, the J end by 5 bases, with 9 bases between. This CDR3 has 13 residues. CDR3 protein: CASSLEWGDEQYF. As DNA, the CDR3 is TGTGCCAGCAGCTTAGAATGGGGGGACGAGCAGTACTTC.

The chain uses TRBV6-4 and TRBJ1-5; D uncertain. Per germline, CDR1 MRHNA and CDR2 SNTAGT. V lost 4 bases and J 1 base, leaving 14 bases between the germline ends. CDR3 length equals 16 residues. The CDR3 spells CASSAKRSQSNQPQHF. The CDR3 region has the DNA TGTGCCAGCAGTGCGAAGAGGTCCCAGAGCAATCAGCCCCAGCATTTT.

This chain uses TRBV6-1 with TRBJ2-1, with 14 bases that match TRBD2. The CDR3 is made up of 15 amino acids. Germline V gene data show CDR1 as MNHNS and CDR2 as SASEGT. V gave up 6 bases and J gave up 15 bases; unmatched junction bases: 13. CDR3 DNA sequence: TGTGCCAGCAGCGAGGGGACTAGCGGGAGCCTTGCTCGGTTCTTC. Its translation: CASSEGTSGSLARFF.

The V and J genes are TRBV28 and TRBJ2-4; D may be TRBD2 (6 bases). The V gene's germline CDR1 is MDHEN and CDR2 SYDVKM. Trimming took 0 bases from V and 2 from J, leaving 8 bases between them. CDR3 length: 15 amino acids. The CDR3 bases are TGTGCCAGCAGTTTATGGGGGGGAACCAAAAACATTCAGTACTTC. It yields the protein CASSLWGGTKNIQYF.

This clone was recorded once. CDR3 in DNA: TGTGCCAGCAGCTTGGGAGGCCAAGCTAACTATGGCTACACCTTC. It translates to CASSLGGQANYGYTF. The chain links TRBV5-5 to TRBJ1-2, with D unresolved. From germline, CDR1 is SGHKS and CDR2 YYEKEE (reference sequence). The CDR3 consists of 15 residues. Trimming took 0 bases from V and 0 from J, leaving 9 bases between them.

This CDR3 is CASSARPGQGSGYTF. Written as DNA, the CDR3 is TGTGCCAGCAGTGCTAGACCGGGACAGGGCTCTGGCTACACCTTC. The V call is TRBV6-1, the J call TRBJ1-2; 9 bases map to TRBD1. J was trimmed by 7 bases and V by 4 bases; bases with no gene match: 10. Germline V gene data show CDR1 as MNHNS and CDR2 as SASEGT. The CDR3 consists of 15 residues.

V usage is TRBV19 and J usage is TRBJ1-1; maybe TRBD1 (5 bases). Germline values: CDR1 LNHDA, CDR2 SQIVND (reference sequence). This CDR3 region has 15 residues. V lost 8 bases, J lost 0 bases, and 16 bases lay in between. The CDR3, as DNA: TGTGCCAGTCAGGCAGGGCGGGGTATGAACACTGAAGCTTTCTTT. It is translated as CASQAGRGMNTEAFF. The full variable domain, with the rest looked up from reference TRBV19 and TRBJ1-1, is DGGITQSPKYLFRKEGQNVTLSCEQNLNHDAMYWYRQDPGQGLRLIYYSQIVNDFQKGDIAEGYSVSREKKESFPLTVTSAQKNPTAFYLCASQAGRGMNTEAFFGQGTRLTVV.

The chain combines TRBV7-9 with TRBJ2-2; 8 bases fit TRBD1. Germline V CDR1 and CDR2: SEHNR, FQNEAQ (reference sequence). The CDR3 has 14 residues. Trimming at V came to 5 bases and at J to 7 bases, leaving 6 bases not matched to a gene. In nucleotides, the CDR3 is TGTGCCAGCAGCCCAGGGGGCGAGGGCGGGGAGCTGTTTTTT. Residues: CASSPGGEGGELFF.

This clone has a handful of counts. The gene calls are TRBV11-2 and TRBJ1-2, with D tentatively TRBD1 (6 bases). The CDR3 runs 16 residues. V gave up 5 bases and J gave up 3 bases, with 19 bases separating them. CDR1 is SGHAT and CDR2 is FQNNGV in the germline V gene. CDR3 residues: CASSRGTGKGDYGYTF. The CDR3, as DNA: TGTGCCAGCAGCCGGGGCACCGGGAAGGGGGACTATGGCTACACCTTC.

The chain uses TRBV7-9 and TRBJ2-6, with 8 bases aligning to TRBD1. From germline, CDR1 is SEHNR and CDR2 FQNEAQ (reference sequence). J was trimmed by 2 bases and V by 5 bases; bases with no gene match: 8. The CDR3 runs 17 residues. Here the CDR3 reads CASSIRTGRPGANVLTF. In DNA form, the CDR3 reads TGTGCCAGCAGCATCAGGACAGGGAGGCCTGGGGCCAACGTCCTGACTTTC.

DNA of the CDR3: TGTGCCAGCAGAAGTTTCTCGGTCTACGAGCAGTACTTC. This sequence encodes CASRSFSVYEQYF. The rearrangement joins TRBV28 to TRBJ2-7; D is undetermined. The CDR3 consists of 13 residues. The germline V gene encodes CDR1 MDHEN and CDR2 SYDVKM. The V end lost 6 bases, the J end lost 3 bases, and 12 bases lay between the germline ends.

The chain recombines TRBV18 with TRBJ1-1; D is possibly TRBD1 (5 bases). The CDR3 is 15 residues long. V was trimmed by 3 bases and J by 0 bases, leaving 11 bases between them. Germline V gives CDR1 KGHSH, CDR2 LQKENI. As DNA, the CDR3 is TGTGCCAGCTCACCGAGACAGACTCTGAACACTGAAGCTTTCTTT. Amino acids: CASSPRQTLNTEAFF.

This rearrangement joins TRBV6-5 to TRBJ2-7, with D perhaps TRBD2 (5 bases). Germline values: CDR1 MNHEY, CDR2 SVGAGI. Trimming cost V 0 bases and J 3 bases, with 15 bases left between them. The CDR3 consists of 16 residues. The CDR3, as DNA: TGTGCCAGCAGTTACTCCCCGAGAAGCGGAATCTACGAGCAGTACTTC. Translated: CASSYSPRSGIYEQYF.

J is TRBJ2-4 and V is TRBV6-6, with D maybe TRBD1 (6 bases). Germline assignment: CDR1 MNHNY and CDR2 SVGAGI (reference sequence). The CDR3 totals 12 residues. V was cut by 5 bases and J by 6 bases, with 8 bases left in between. The CDR3 spells CASSPTGNIQYF. DNA of the CDR3: TGTGCCAGCAGTCCGACAGGAAACATTCAGTACTTC.

This rearrangement joins TRBV7-9 to TRBJ1-5; 9 positions match TRBD1. CDR3 length: 17 residues. Germline V CDR1 and CDR2: SEHNR, FQNEAQ (reference sequence). Losses at the gene ends were 2 bases for V and 5 bases for J; bases not matched to a gene: 10. In nucleotides, the CDR3 is TGTGCCAGCAGCTTAACCCTAACAGGGGGCGGGCATCAGCCCCAGCATTTT. Its translation: CASSLTLTGGGHQPQHF.

This rearrangement joins TRBV5-4 to TRBJ2-3; 12 bases map to TRBD2. Unmatched junction bases numbered 15, after V lost 0 bases and J lost 4 bases. Germline values: CDR1 SGHNT, CDR2 YYREEE (reference sequence). This CDR3 has 20 residues. CDR3 sequence reads: CASSLALVRTSGVWADTQYF. The CDR3 DNA follows: TGTGCCAGCAGCTTGGCCTTGGTTCGGACTAGCGGGGTTTGGGCAGATACGCAGTATTTT.

This rearrangement joins TRBV7-9 to TRBJ1-1; no reliable D call. Germline lookup yields CDR1 SEHNR and CDR2 FQNEAQ (reference sequence). The ends were cut back, 1 base at V and 5 bases at J, with 5 bases in the middle. This CDR3 comprises 12 residues. The CDR3 reads CASSLVVTEAFF. DNA for the CDR3: TGTGCCAGCAGCTTAGTAGTGACTGAAGCTTTCTTT.

The gene calls are TRBV4-1 and TRBJ2-7; 8 nucleotides align to TRBD1. This CDR3 has 13 residues. Germline loops: CDR1 MGHRA, CDR2 YSYEKL. V lost 4 bases to trimming and J lost 4 bases; unmatched junction nucleotides: 3. The CDR3 region is CASSPGQEYEQYF. In nucleotides, the CDR3 is TGCGCCAGCAGCCCGGGACAGGAATACGAGCAGTACTTC.

The chain uses TRBV5-1 and TRBJ2-6, with 7 bases that match TRBD1. J was trimmed by 0 bases and V by 5 bases; bases with no gene match: 14. Germline CDR1 reads SGHRS; CDR2 reads YFSETQ. The CDR3 runs to 19 residues. CDR3 sequence reads: CASRRDRAMGDSGANVLTF. The CDR3 bases are TGCGCCAGCAGACGCGACAGGGCGATGGGGGACTCTGGGGCCAACGTCCTGACTTTC.

The chain has TRBV28 and TRBJ2-7; TRBD2 matches 7 bases. V lost 6 bases and J lost 6; bases outside the gene matches: 14. The germline V gene encodes CDR1 MDHEN and CDR2 SYDVKM. This CDR3 is built from 15 residues. CDR3 residues: CASSRSGIRSVEQYF. As DNA, the CDR3 is TGTGCCAGCAGCCGGAGCGGGATAAGGTCGGTCGAGCAGTACTTC. The complete variable domain, with remaining parts taken from reference TRBV28 and TRBJ2-7, reads DVKVTQSSRYLVKRTGEKVFLECVQDMDHENMFWYRQDPGLGLRLIYFSYDVKMKEKGDIPEGYSVSREKKERFSLILESASTNQTSMYLCASSRSGIRSVEQYFGPGTRLTVT.

The V call is TRBV6-1, the J call TRBJ2-6; D is uncertain. Germline CDR1 and CDR2: MNHNS and SASEGT. This CDR3 contains 14 residues. The V and J ends lost 4 bases and 0 bases respectively, with 4 bases between them. The CDR3 loop is CASSVSSGANVLTF. The CDR3, as DNA: TGTGCCAGCAGTGTCTCCTCTGGGGCCAACGTCCTGACTTTC.